This is a list of T cell receptor beta chains from one sample in a study of blood T cell repertoires in COVID-19. TCRdb's copy holds only in-frame clones and misses some; the assay was immunoSEQ multiplex PCR. The sample holds approximately 150,000 clones, roughly 84% seen once. Sequencing used peripheral blood. These receptors all stem from a woman aged 45-65 years in a cohort sampled during active or convalescent COVID-19. Each CDR3 is given without its conserved first and last residue. The D gene is left open where the match is weak.

cdr3_length j_call d_call v_call cdr3_aa
11 TRBJ1-4 . TRBV5-1 ASSIRESEKLF
12 TRBJ1-4 TRBD1 TRBV7-9 ASSSWGQGEKLF
13 TRBJ1-2 . TRBV6-5 ASSYSIQGSYGYT
13 TRBJ1-1 . TRBV5-6 ASSLSGGGNTEAF
10 TRBJ1-1 . TRBV2 ASFRLNTEAF
13 TRBJ2-3 TRBD2 TRBV3-1/TRBV3-2 ASSPTSGGTDTQY
13 TRBJ2-7 TRBD2 TRBV27 ASRGYSGGAVEQY
14 TRBJ2-3 TRBD2 TRBV18 ASSPRAGGPGDTQY
11 TRBJ2-1 . TRBV18 ASSPPTRNEQF
14 TRBJ2-5 TRBD2 TRBV4-1 ASSQEGLRGRETQY
13 TRBJ2-1 . TRBV5-1 ASSLDPGSYNEQF
14 TRBJ2-1 TRBD2 TRBV10-2 ASSEVLAGGNNEQF
12 TRBJ1-2 TRBD1 TRBV4-2 ASSQVEGTDGYT
14 TRBJ1-1 TRBD1 TRBV9 ASSVSQGAGNTEAF
15 TRBJ1-6 . TRBV15 ATSRGFGASSNSPLH
11 TRBJ2-7 TRBD2 TRBV6-1 ASREGLAEEQY
11 TRBJ1-1 . TRBV29-1 SAAAGWGTEAF
11 TRBJ1-1 . TRBV14 ASSQAVTGAAF
14 TRBJ2-2 . TRBV6-4 ASSDSGGTDTGELF
10 TRBJ1-2 . TRBV24-1 ATSGQSGGYT
15 TRBJ2-5 . TRBV7-2 ASSSPKGQRYQETQY
12 TRBJ2-7 . TRBV5-4 ASSSARGDYEQY
10 TRBJ1-2 . TRBV6-5 ASGTGFSGYT
14 TRBJ1-5 TRBD1 TRBV6-5 ASSSRQGVSNQPQH
14 TRBJ1-6 . TRBV30 AWSASVSSYNSPLH
13 TRBJ1-4 . TRBV3-1/TRBV3-2 ASSQDAASQGWLF
13 TRBJ1-1 . TRBV5-4 ASSLAGSKVTEAF
15 TRBJ2-2 . TRBV7-8 ASSLAGIGPNTGELF
13 TRBJ2-7 TRBD1 TRBV19 ASSSRDRGSHEQY
11 TRBJ2-7 . TRBV7-6 ASSPALVHEQY